The 21 T cell receptor beta chains presented below share a single source sample, sequenced in a study of beta chain features in type 1 diabetes. The study, taken as a whole, reports: When Type 1 diabetes patients were examined, their TCRB CDR3s proved moderately but significantly shorter in all four CD4+ subsets.

Their target antigens are unknown. Expressed TCRB transcripts were sequenced, since all the RNA that had been isolated was reverse transcribed. Generated by immunoSEQ multiplex PCR, the TCRdb table keeps only in-frame clones and is missing some. This table has some 640,000 clones, around an eighth appearing once. The sequenced sample consisted of naive CD4+ T cells from blood. These receptors were obtained from a man between 18 and 35 years old with type 1 diabetes.

This clone was found a few times. The V call is TRBV5-6, the J call TRBJ2-5; D may correspond to TRBD1 or TRBD2 (6 bases each). CDR1 is SGHDT and CDR2 is YYEEEE in the germline V gene. Trimming stripped 0 bases from V and 4 bases from J, with 13 bases between. CDR3 size: 15 residues. CDR3 nucleotide sequence: TGTGCCAGCAGCTTGGTGCCGGGGGCTGGAGAGACCCAGTACTTC. This gives the protein CASSLVPGAGETQYF.

J is TRBJ2-6 and V is TRBV30; the D is unclear. The CDR3 runs to 16 residues. V lost 0 bases and J 0 bases, leaving 9 bases between the germline ends. Per germline, CDR1 GTSNPN and CDR2 SVGIG (reference sequence). The CDR3 bases are TGTGCCTGGAGTGTAGGGTCCTACTCTGGGGCCAACGTCCTGACTTTC. Translating gives CAWSVGSYSGANVLTF.

This clone has just a few counts. Different DNA sequences within this sample yield the same CDR3. This sequence joins TRBV28 and TRBJ1-2; 9 bases line up with TRBD1. Germline V gene data show CDR1 as MDHEN and CDR2 as SYDVKM. This CDR3 region has 13 residues. Unmatched junction bases numbered 6, after V lost 6 bases and J lost 7 bases. CDR3 bases: TGTGCCAGCAGCCCGGGACAGGGCAGTGGCTACACCTTC. The encoded protein is CASSPGQGSGYTF.

This clone was counted only a few times. This sequence joins TRBV7-2 and TRBJ2-1; 13 bases match TRBD2. Germline loops: CDR1 SGHTA, CDR2 FQGNSA. Losses at the gene ends were 11 bases for V and 7 bases for J; bases not matched to a gene: 11. The CDR3 loop spans 15 amino acids. This chain's CDR3 is CASQRTSGGTNEQFF. CDR3 nucleotides: TGTGCCTCTCAAAGGACTAGCGGGGGTACGAATGAGCAGTTCTTC.

In its sample, this clone was seen a few times. V usage is TRBV2 and J usage is TRBJ2-1; 11 bases line up with TRBD2. The germline gives CDR1 SNHLY, CDR2 FYNNEI. Trimming took 4 bases from V and 7 from J; bases not matched to a gene: 6. There are 15 residues in the CDR3. The CDR3 here is CASSVRLAGGNEQFF. The CDR3 nucleotides read TGTGCCAGCAGTGTCAGATTAGCGGGAGGGAATGAGCAGTTCTTC.

This clone was counted a few times. The chain combines TRBV30 with TRBJ1-3; 8 bases match TRBD1. Per germline, CDR1 GTSNPN and CDR2 SVGIG (reference sequence). This CDR3 has 14 amino acids. The V and J ends lost 2 bases and 4 bases, in that order; junction bases with no gene match: 4. The CDR3 DNA sequence: TGTGCCTGGAGTTCGGACAGGGCAGGAAACACCATATATTTT. This sequence encodes CAWSSDRAGNTIYF.

This clone was seen more than once but under ten times. Other DNA sequences in the sample encode the same CDR3. The chain combines TRBV5-1 with TRBJ2-1; the D gene is possibly TRBD2 (6 bases). The V and J ends lost 2 bases and 0 bases respectively, with 9 bases between them. CDR3 length: 15 amino acids. CDR1 SGHRS and CDR2 YFSETQ come from the germline V gene. In DNA form, the CDR3 reads TGCGCCAGCAGCTTACTAGCAGACTCCTACAATGAGCAGTTCTTC. It codes for CASSLLADSYNEQFF. Drawing the rest from reference TRBV5-1 and TRBJ2-1, the complete variable domain is KAGVTQTPRYLIKTRGQQVTLSCSPISGHRSVSWYQQTPGQGLQFLFEYFSETQRNKGNFPGRFSGRQFSNSRSEMNVSTLELGDSALYLCASSLLADSYNEQFFGPGTRLTVL.

This rearrangement joins TRBV25-1 to TRBJ2-1; no clear D gene. The CDR3 consists of 13 residues. V gave up 3 bases and J gave up 5 bases, with 8 bases separating them. Germline V CDR1 and CDR2: MGHDK, SYGVNS. CDR3 coding DNA: TGTGCCAGCAGTGACCCGGCACACAATGAGCAGTTCTTC. Protein sequence: CASSDPAHNEQFF.

Comments on this clone: The germline gene is not matched at one end of the junction; a read error may be the cause. The V call is TRBV28, the J call TRBJ1-2; 10 bases are a match to TRBD1. This CDR3 region has 12 residues. Germline loops: CDR1 MDHEN, CDR2 SYDVKM. This CDR3 reads CASSLEDRGVAF. CDR3 sequence (DNA): TGTGCCAGCAGTTTAGAGGACAGGGGGGTGGCCTTC.

V is TRBV6-5 and J is TRBJ2-3; D gene unclear. The CDR3 is 14 amino acids. Per the germline V gene, CDR1 is MNHEY and CDR2 is SVGAGI. V was trimmed by 2 bases and J by 7 bases, leaving 13 bases between them. CDR3 nucleotides: TGTGCCAGCAGTTACGGGGAAGGTGCGCATACGCAGTATTTT. It specifies CASSYGEGAHTQYF.

The CDR3 here is CASSPPSQKGTEAFF. The CDR3 DNA is TGTGCCAGCTCACCACCGTCCCAGAAGGGCACTGAAGCTTTCTTT. This chain links TRBV18 with TRBJ1-1; no reliable D call. In germline, CDR1 is KGHSH, CDR2 LQKENI. The CDR3 consists of 15 residues. The V gene lost 0 bases and the J gene lost 4 bases, with 12 bases spanning the gap.

This sequence joins TRBV5-4 and TRBJ1-4; 11 nucleotides align to TRBD1. CDR1 is SGHNT and CDR2 is YYREEE in the germline V gene (reference sequence). The V segment lost 2 bases and the J segment 2 bases; nucleotides outside the gene matches: 5. The CDR3 is 17 amino acids. CDR3 amino acids: CASSLGQGAGTNEKLFF. The CDR3 nucleotides are TGTGCCAGCAGCTTAGGACAGGGGGCTGGCACTAATGAAAAACTGTTTTTT.

Of note for this clone: No DNA is shown, since the ends of the CDR3 on it are uncertain; the CDR3 is the one TCRdb lists. This chain joins TRBV6-5 and TRBJ2-7; the D call TRBD1 from the table was never checked on the DNA. Germline V CDR1 and CDR2: MNHEY, SVGAGI. The CDR3 length equals 12 residues, ends included. The CDR3 reads CASSSSDIGWYF.

As for this clone: Other DNA sequences in this sample translate to the same CDR3. The chain employs TRBV5-1 and TRBJ2-2; TRBD1 matches 7 bases. The CDR3 runs to 15 residues. Trimming cost V 4 bases and J 0 bases; bases outside gene matches: 3. Germline V gene lookup returns CDR1 SGHRS and CDR2 YFSETQ. The CDR3 coding sequence is TGCGCCAGCAGCCTCGGGACAGCGAACACCGGGGAGCTGTTTTTT. This gives the protein CASSLGTANTGELFF.

This clone has just a few counts. J is TRBJ1-2 and V is TRBV5-1; a possible D gene is TRBD1 (5 bases). The CDR3 loop spans 16 amino acids. V was pared by 3 bases and J by 0 bases, with 15 bases between. The germline CDR1 and CDR2 sequences are SGHRS and YFSETQ. The CDR3 region has the DNA TGCGCCAGCAGCTCCCAAACCGGGACCTCTAACTATGGCTACACCTTC. As protein: CASSSQTGTSNYGYTF.

Concerning this clone itself: It may be a read error: a sequence one base away is much more abundant. This chain uses TRBV18 with TRBJ2-5; D is uncertain. The CDR3 runs to 11 residues. Deletions cut 5 bases from V and 2 bases from J, with 3 bases between. Germline-derived CDR1 and CDR2 are KGHSH and LQKENI. The DNA of the CDR3 is TGTGCCAGCTCAACTCAAGAGACCCAGTACTTC. Protein product: CASSTQETQYF.

The V and J genes are TRBV5-1 and TRBJ2-3; D gene uncertain. The CDR3 has 15 residues. V gave up 3 bases and J gave up 4 bases, with 15 bases separating them. Per germline, CDR1 SGHRS and CDR2 YFSETQ. The CDR3 sequence is CASSSRWASADTQYF. The CDR3 DNA follows: TGCGCCAGCAGCTCCCGGTGGGCTTCGGCAGATACGCAGTATTTT.

The table lists this clone with a few counts. V and J are TRBV7-2 and TRBJ2-7, with D unresolved. V lost 3 bases to trimming and J lost 2 bases, with 8 bases between them. This CDR3 has 13 residues. CDR1 and CDR2 (germline): SGHTA, FQGNSA. In nucleotides, the CDR3 is TGTGCCAGCAGCTTTACACATACCTACGAGCAGTACTTC. Amino acids: CASSFTHTYEQYF.

The chain recombines TRBV14 with TRBJ1-2; possible D gene TRBD1, 6 bases. The V gene's germline CDR1 is SGHDN and CDR2 FVKESK. This CDR3 has 13 residues. Trimming left V 6 bases short and J 4 bases short, with 12 bases between. The CDR3 here is CASSLTGVYGYTF. The DNA for the CDR3 is TGTGCCAGCAGTCTGACAGGAGTCTATGGCTACACCTTC.

There are a few counts of this clone. The chain combines TRBV13 with TRBJ2-1; D is perhaps TRBD2 (5 bases). This CDR3 has 14 amino acids. The germline CDR1 and CDR2 sequences are PRHDT and FYEKMQ (reference sequence). V was clipped by 1 base and J by 6 bases, with 10 bases between them. The CDR3, as DNA: TGTGCCAGCAGCTTAGTAGCGAGGAGCAATGAGCAGTTCTTC. It codes for CASSLVARSNEQFF.

This chain connects TRBV4-3 to TRBJ2-5; weak D call: TRBD1 (5 bases). Germline loops: CDR1 LGHNA, CDR2 YSLEER. The ends were cut back, 8 bases at V and 4 bases at J, with 17 bases in the middle. The CDR3 has 14 residues. The CDR3 protein is CASGQNRGSETQYF. The DNA of the CDR3 is TGCGCCAGCGGACAAAACAGAGGATCAGAGACCCAGTACTTC.